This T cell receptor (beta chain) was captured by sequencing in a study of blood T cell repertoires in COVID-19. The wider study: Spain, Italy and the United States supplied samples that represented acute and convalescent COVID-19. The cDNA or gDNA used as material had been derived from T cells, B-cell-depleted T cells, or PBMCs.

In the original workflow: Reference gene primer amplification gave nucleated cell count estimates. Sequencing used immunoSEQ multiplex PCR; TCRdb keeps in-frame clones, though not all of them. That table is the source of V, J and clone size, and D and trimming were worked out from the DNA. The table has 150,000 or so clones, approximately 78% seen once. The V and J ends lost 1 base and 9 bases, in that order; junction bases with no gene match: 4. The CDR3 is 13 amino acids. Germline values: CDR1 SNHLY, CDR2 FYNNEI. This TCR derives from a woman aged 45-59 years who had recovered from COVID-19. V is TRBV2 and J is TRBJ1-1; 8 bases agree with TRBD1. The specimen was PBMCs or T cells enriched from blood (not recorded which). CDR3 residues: CASSEGGTGKAFF. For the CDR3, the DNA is TGTGCCAGCAGTGAAGGGGGGACAGGCAAAGCTTTCTTT.